There are a few counts of the clone carrying this TCR beta chain. Its antigen remains unidentified. Of the isolated RNA, all was reverse transcribed, and so the sequenced material was expressed TCRB transcripts. The assay was immunoSEQ multiplex PCR, and TCRdb's table has in-frame clones only and misses some. The table has some 48,000 clones, approximately 40% seen once. Markers CD45RO/CCR7/CD25/CD127/CD95/CD27 served to sort CD4+ naive, central memory, regulatory and stem cell-like memory cells. The sample belongs to a study of beta chain features in type 1 diabetes. Study-wide results and limits: Type 1 diabetes patients had moderately but significantly shorter TCRB CDR3s in all four CD4+ subsets. For TCRB rearrangement, an influence of HLA type remained unresolved here.

The V gene end was trimmed by 9 bases and the J gene end by 5 bases; junction bases not matched to a gene: 14. Germline lookup yields CDR1 MNHEY and CDR2 SVGAGI. The CDR3 runs to 15 residues. The clonotype comes from a man aged 25 to 45 with type 1 diabetes. Material: stem cell memory CD4+ T cells from blood. V and J are TRBV6-5 and TRBJ2-3; TRBD2 matches 7 bases. The CDR3 bases are TGTGCCAGTACTACCGGGACTAACCCGAGAGATACGCAGTATTTT. Protein: CASTTGTNPRDTQYF.